This TCR beta chain was sequenced in a study of T cells in Graves' hyperthyroidism and ophthalmopathy. About the study: Peripheral blood collection took place at initial diagnosis, before any treatment. Findings and caveats of the study: The majority of expanded thyroid clonotypes above 0.001 also appeared in blood.

A word on this clonotype: The antigen is undetermined. A much bigger clone sits one base away, suggesting this may be a read error.

Uncontrolled infections, other autoimmune diseases, pregnancy or lactation led to exclusion of patients. Regions amplified from RNA transcripts were the TCR beta CDR3 regions. Researchers ran a first-round RT-PCR on the TCR CDR3 using the HTBI primer set. Using its own MiXCR run on the multiplex PCR reads, TCRdb lists one record per CDR3 protein. This table holds approximately 570,000 distinct CDR3 sequences, nearly 20% found once. V lost 4 bases and J lost 4, with 8 bases in between. This CDR3 is 12 amino acids long. What was sequenced was blood. The chain recombines TRBV12-3 or TRBV12-4 with TRBJ2-7; no clear D gene. The source of this sequence is a man aged 40-49 years with Graves' ophthalmopathy. The CDR3 protein is CASSSKEYEQYF. The CDR3 DNA follows: TGTGCCAGCAGTTCAAAGGAATACGAGCAGTACTTC.